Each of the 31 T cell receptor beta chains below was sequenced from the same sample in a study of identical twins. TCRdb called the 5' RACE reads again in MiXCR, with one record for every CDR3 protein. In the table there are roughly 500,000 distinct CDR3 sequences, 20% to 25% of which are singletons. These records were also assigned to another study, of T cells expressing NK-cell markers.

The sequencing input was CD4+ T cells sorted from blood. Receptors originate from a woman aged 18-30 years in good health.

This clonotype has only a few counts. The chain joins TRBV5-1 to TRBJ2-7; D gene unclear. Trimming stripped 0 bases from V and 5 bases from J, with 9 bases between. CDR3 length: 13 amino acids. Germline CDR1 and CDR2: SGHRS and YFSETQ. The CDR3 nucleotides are TGCGCCAGCAGCTTGGTGGGTGAGGACGAGCAGTACTTC. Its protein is CASSLVGEDEQYF.

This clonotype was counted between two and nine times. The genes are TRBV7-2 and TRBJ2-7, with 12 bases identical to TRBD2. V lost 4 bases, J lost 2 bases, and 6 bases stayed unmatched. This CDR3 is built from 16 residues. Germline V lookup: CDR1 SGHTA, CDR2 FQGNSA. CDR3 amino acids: CASSSRLAGAAYEQYF. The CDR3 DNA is TGTGCCAGCAGCTCCCGACTAGCGGGGGCCGCCTACGAGCAGTACTTC.

The CDR3 here is CASSQRGGEDTQYF. In DNA, the CDR3 is TGTGCCAGCAGCCAGCGCGGGGGAGAGGATACGCAGTATTTT. This chain uses TRBV3-1 with TRBJ2-3; 7 bases align to TRBD2. The ends lost 3 bases at V and 6 bases at J; junction bases unmatched: 6. CDR1 and CDR2 (germline): LGHDT, YNNKEL (reference sequence). The CDR3 sequence is 14 residues long.

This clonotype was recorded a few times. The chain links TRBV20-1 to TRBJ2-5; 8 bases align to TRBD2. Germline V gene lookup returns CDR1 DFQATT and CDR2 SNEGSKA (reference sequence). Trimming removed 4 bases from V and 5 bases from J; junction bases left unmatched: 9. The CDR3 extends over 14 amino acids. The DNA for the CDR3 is TGCAGTGCTACCTCAAGCGGGGGAGGCGAGACCCAGTACTTC. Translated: CSATSSGGGETQYF.

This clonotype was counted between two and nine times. The CDR3 DNA sequence: TGTGCCAGCAGTTTGCCCAGGGACCTCCCCTATGAGCAGTTCTTC. Translation: CASSLPRDLPYEQFF. This chain links TRBV12-3 or TRBV12-4 with TRBJ2-1, with D possibly being TRBD1 or TRBD2 (5 bases each). Trimming cost V 3 bases and J 8 bases, with 17 bases left between them. The CDR3 is 15 amino acids.

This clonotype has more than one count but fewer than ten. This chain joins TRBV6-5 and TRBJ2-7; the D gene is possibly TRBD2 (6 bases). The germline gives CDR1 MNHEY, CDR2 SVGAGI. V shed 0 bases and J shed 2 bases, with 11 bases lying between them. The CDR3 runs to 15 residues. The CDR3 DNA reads TGTGCCAGCAGTTACTCTAGCGGCGCAGCCTACGAGCAGTACTTC. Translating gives CASSYSSGAAYEQYF.

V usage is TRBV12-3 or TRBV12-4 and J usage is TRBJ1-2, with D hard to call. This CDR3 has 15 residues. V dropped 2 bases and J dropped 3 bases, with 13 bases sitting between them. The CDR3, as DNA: TGTGCCAGCAGTTTACTCGGGGTGCTGGACTATGGCTACACCTTC. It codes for CASSLLGVLDYGYTF.

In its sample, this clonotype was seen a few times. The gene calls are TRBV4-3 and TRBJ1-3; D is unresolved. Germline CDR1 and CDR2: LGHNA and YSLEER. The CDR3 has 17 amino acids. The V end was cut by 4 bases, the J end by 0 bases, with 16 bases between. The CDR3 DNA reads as TGCGCCAGCAGCCTAACTTCAGAACCTTACTCTGGAAACACCATATATTTT. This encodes CASSLTSEPYSGNTIYF.

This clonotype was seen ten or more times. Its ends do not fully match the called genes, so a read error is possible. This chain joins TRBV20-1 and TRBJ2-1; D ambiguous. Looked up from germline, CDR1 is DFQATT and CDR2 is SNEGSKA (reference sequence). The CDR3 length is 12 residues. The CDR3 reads CSASPILSTQFF. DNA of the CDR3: TGCAGCGCTAGTCCCATACTCAGTACGCAGTTCTTC.

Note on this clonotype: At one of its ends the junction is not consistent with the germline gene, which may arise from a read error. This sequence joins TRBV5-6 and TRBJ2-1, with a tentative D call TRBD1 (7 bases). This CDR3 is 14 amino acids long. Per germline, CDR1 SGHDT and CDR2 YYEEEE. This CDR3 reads CASRLGGRGNEQFF. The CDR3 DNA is TGTGCCAGCAGGTTGGGGGGCAGGGGGAATGAGCAGTTCTTC. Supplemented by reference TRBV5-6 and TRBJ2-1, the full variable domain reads DAGVTQSPTHLIKTRGQQVTLRCSPKSGHDTVSWYQQALGQGPQFIFQYYEEEERQRGNFPDRFSGHQFPNYSSELNVNALLLGDSALYLCASRLGGRGNEQFFGPGTRLTVL.

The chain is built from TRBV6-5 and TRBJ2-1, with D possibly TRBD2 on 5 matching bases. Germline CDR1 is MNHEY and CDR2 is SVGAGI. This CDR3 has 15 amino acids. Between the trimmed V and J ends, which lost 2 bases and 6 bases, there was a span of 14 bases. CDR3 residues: CASSYGRLATNEQFF. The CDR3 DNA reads TGTGCCAGCAGTTACGGCCGGCTAGCCACCAATGAGCAGTTCTTC.

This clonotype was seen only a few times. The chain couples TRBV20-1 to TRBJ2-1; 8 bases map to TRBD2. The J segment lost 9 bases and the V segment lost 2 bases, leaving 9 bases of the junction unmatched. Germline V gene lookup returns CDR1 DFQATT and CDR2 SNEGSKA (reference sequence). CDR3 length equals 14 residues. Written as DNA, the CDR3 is TGCAGTGCTAGATACGGGGGGGGAAGGGGTGAGCAGTTCTTC. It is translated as CSARYGGGRGEQFF.

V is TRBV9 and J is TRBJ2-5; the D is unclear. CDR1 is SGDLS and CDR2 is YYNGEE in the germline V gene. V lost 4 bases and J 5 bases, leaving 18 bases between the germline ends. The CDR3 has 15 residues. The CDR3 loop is CASSPDGARVETQYF. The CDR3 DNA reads TGTGCCAGCAGCCCAGACGGAGCCCGGGTGGAGACCCAGTACTTC. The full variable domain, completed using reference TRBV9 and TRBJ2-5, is DSGVTQTPKHLITATGQRVTLRCSPRSGDLSVYWYQQSLDQGLQFLIQYYNGEERAKGNILERFSAQQFPDLHSELNLSSLELGDSALYFCASSPDGARVETQYFGPGTRLLVL.

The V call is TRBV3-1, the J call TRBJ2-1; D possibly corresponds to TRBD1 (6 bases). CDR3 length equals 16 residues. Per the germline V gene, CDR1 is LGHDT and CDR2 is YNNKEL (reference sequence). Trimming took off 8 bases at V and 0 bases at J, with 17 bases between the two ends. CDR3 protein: CASGGAEESSYNEQFF. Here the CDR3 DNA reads TGTGCCAGCGGGGGCGCGGAGGAGAGCTCCTACAATGAGCAGTTCTTC.

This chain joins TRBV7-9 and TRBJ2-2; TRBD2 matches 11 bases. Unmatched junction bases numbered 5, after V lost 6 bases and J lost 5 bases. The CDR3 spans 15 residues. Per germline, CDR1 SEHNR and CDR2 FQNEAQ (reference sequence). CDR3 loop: CASRPGLAATGELFF. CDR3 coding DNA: TGTGCCAGCAGACCGGGACTAGCGGCGACCGGGGAGCTGTTTTTT.

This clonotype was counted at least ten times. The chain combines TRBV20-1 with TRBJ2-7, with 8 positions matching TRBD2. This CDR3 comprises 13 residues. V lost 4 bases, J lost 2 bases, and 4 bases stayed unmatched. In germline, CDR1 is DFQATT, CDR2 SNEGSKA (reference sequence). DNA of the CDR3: TGCAGTGCTATCCGGGGGGGAGCCTACGAGCAGTACTTC. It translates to CSAIRGGAYEQYF.

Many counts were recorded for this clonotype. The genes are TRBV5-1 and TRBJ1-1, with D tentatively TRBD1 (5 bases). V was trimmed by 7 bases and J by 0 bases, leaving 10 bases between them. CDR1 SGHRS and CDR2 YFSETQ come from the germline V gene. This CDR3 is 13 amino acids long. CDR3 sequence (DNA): TGCGCCAGCGCCGCAGGGCTGAACACTGAAGCTTTCTTT. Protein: CASAAGLNTEAFF.

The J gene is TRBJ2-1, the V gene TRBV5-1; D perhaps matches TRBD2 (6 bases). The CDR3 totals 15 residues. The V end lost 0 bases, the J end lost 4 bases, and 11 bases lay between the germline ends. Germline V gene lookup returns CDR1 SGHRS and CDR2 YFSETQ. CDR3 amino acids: CASSLVADGYNEQFF. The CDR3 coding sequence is TGCGCCAGCAGCTTGGTAGCGGACGGATACAATGAGCAGTTCTTC.

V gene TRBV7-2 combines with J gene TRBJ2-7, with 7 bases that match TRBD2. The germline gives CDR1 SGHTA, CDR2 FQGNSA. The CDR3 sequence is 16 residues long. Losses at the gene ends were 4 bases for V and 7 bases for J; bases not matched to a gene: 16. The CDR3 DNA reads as TGTGCCAGCAGCTCGGCCGCGAGGAGCGGGACTAAAGAGCAGTACTTC. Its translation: CASSSAARSGTKEQYF. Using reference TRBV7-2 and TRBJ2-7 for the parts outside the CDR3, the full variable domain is GAGVSQSPSNKVTEKGKDVELRCDPISGHTALYWYRQSLGQGLEFLIYFQGNSAPDKSGLPSDRFSAERTGGSVSTLTIQRTQQEDSAVYLCASSSAARSGTKEQYFGPGTRLTVT.

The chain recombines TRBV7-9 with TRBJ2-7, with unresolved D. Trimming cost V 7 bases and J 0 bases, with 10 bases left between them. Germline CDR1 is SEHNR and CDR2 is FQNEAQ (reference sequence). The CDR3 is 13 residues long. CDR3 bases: TGTGCCAGCACTGTTTCGGCCTCCTACGAGCAGTACTTC. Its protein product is CASTVSASYEQYF.

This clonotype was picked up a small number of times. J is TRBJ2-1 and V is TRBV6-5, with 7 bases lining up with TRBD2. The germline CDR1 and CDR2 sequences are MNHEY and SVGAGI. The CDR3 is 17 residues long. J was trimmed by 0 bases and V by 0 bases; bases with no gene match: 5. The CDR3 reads CASSYSGTMSSYNEQFF. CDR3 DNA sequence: TGTGCCAGCAGTTACTCTGGGACTATGAGCTCCTACAATGAGCAGTTCTTC.

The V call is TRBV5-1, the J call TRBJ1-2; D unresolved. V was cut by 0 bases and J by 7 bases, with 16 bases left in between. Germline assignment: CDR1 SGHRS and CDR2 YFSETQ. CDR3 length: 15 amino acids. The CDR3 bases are TGCGCCAGCAGCTTGGTCGGCAGCCTCGCTGGTGGCTACACCTTC. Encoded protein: CASSLVGSLAGGYTF.

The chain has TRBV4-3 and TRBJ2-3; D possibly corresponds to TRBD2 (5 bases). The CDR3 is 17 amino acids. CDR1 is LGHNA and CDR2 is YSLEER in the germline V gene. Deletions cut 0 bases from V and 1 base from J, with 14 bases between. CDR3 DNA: TGCGCCAGCAGCCAAGAGCTTGGTGGTAGCGGCACAGATACGCAGTATTTT. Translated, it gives CASSQELGGSGTDTQYF.

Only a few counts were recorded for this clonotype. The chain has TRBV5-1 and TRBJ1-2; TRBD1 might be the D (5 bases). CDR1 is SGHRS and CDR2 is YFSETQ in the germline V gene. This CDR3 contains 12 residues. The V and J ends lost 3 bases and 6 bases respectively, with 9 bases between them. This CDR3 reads CASSSQENGYTF. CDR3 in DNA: TGCGCCAGCAGCTCACAGGAGAATGGCTACACCTTC. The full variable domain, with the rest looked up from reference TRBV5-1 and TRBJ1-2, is KAGVTQTPRYLIKTRGQQVTLSCSPISGHRSVSWYQQTPGQGLQFLFEYFSETQRNKGNFPGRFSGRQFSNSRSEMNVSTLELGDSALYLCASSSQENGYTFGSGTRLTVV.

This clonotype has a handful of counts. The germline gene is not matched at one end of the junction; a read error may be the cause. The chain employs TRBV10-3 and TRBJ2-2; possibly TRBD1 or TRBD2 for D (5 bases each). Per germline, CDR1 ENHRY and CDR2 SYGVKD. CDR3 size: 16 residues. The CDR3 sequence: CAISEYSRDPTGELFF. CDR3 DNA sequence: TGTGCCATCAGCGAGTACTCCCGGGACCCCACCGGGGAGCTGTTTTTT.

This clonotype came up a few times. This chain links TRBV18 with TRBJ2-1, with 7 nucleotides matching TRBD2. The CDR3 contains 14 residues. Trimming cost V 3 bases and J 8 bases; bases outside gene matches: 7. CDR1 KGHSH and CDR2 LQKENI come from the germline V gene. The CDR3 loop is CASSPSGDSYEQFF. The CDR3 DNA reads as TGTGCCAGCTCACCCAGCGGGGACTCATATGAGCAGTTCTTC.

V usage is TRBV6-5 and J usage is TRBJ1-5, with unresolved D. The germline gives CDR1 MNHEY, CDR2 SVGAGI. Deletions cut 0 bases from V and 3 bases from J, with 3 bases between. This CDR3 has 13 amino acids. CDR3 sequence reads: CASSYSVNQPQHF. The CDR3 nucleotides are TGTGCCAGCAGTTACTCTGTCAATCAGCCCCAGCATTTT.

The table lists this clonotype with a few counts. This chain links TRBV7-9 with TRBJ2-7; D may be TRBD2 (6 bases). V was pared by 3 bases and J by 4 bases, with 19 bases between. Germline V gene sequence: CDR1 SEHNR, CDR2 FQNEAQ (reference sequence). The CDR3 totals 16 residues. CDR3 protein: CASSFSPRDLNYEQYF. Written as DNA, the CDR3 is TGTGCCAGCAGCTTTTCACCCCGGGACTTAAATTACGAGCAGTACTTC.

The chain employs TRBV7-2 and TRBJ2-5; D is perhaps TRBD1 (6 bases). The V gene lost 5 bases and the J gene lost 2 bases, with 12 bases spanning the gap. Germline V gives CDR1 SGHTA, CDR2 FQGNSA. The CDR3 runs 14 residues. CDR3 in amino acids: CASSPNRVQETQYF. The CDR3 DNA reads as TGTGCCAGCAGCCCCAACAGGGTTCAAGAGACCCAGTACTTC.

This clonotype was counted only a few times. This CDR3 reads CASSRDQGAGEQYF. As DNA, the CDR3 is TGTGCCAGCAGCCGAGACCAGGGGGCAGGCGAGCAGTACTTC. This chain links TRBV7-9 with TRBJ2-7, with 8 positions matching TRBD1. The CDR3 contains 14 residues. Germline V lookup: CDR1 SEHNR, CDR2 FQNEAQ (reference sequence). The trim removed 5 bases at V and 6 bases at J, leaving 9 bases unmatched.

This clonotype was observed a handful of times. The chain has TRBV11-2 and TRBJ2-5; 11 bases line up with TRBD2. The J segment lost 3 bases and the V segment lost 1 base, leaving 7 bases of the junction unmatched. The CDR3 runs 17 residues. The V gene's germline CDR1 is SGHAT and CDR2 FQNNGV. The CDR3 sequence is CASSLVLAGGVKETQYF. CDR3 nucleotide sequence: TGTGCCAGCAGCTTAGTTCTAGCGGGAGGAGTAAAAGAGACCCAGTACTTC.